This T cell receptor (beta chain) was found in a study of blood T cell repertoires in COVID-19. Study information: Collection of acute and convalescent COVID-19 samples took place in the United States, Italy and Spain.

Repertoires were generated with immunoSEQ multiplex PCR, while TCRdb's copy carries only in-frame clones and drops some. Found here are 75,000 to 80,000 clones, 88% of them singletons; the top ten hold roughly 9.1%. This CDR3 is built from 12 residues. Germline V gene sequence: CDR1 SGHTA, CDR2 FQGNSA. Trimming took 5 bases from V and 12 from J; bases not matched to a gene: 9. Sequencing used peripheral blood. The genes are TRBV7-2 and TRBJ2-7, with TRBD1 matching 8 bases. The clonotype was recovered from a human donor in a cohort sampled during active COVID-19. The CDR3 sequence: CASSTWTGSRYF. The CDR3, as DNA: TGTGCCAGCAGCACATGGACAGGGAGTAGGTACTTC.